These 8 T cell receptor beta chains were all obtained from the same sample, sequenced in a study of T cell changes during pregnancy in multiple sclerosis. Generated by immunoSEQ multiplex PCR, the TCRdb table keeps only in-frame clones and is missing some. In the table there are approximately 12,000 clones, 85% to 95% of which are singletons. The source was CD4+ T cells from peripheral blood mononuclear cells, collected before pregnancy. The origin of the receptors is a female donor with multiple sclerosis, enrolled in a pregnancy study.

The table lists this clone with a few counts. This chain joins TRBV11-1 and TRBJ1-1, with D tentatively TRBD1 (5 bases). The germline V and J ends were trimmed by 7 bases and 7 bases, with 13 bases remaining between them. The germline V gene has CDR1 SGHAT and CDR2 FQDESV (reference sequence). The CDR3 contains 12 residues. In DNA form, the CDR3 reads TGTGCCAGCACGCCCTTGGGGCTTGAAGCTTTCTTT. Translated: CASTPLGLEAFF.

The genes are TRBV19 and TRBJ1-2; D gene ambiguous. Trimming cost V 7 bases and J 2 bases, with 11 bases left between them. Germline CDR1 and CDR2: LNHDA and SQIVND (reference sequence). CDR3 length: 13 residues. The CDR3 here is CASTLSGNYGYTF. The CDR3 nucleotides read TGTGCCAGTACTCTAAGCGGGAACTATGGCTACACCTTC.

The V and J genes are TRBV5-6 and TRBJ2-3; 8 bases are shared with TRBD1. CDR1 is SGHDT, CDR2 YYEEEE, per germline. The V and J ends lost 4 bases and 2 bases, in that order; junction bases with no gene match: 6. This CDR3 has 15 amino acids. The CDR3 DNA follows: TGTGCCAGCAGCCGACAGGGGACCCTCACAGATACGCAGTATTTT. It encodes CASSRQGTLTDTQYF.

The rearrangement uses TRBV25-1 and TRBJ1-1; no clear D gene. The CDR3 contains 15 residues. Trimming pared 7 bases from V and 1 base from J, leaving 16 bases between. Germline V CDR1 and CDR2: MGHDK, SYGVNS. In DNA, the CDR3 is TGTGCCAGCATTGGCACAGCCATTCCGAACACTGAAGCTTTCTTT. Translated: CASIGTAIPNTEAFF.

CDR3 in amino acids: CASSLTQGASSTIYF. The CDR3 region has the DNA TGTGCCAGCAGCCTGACACAGGGGGCCAGCAGCACCATATATTTT. The V and J genes are TRBV7-9 and TRBJ1-3; 9 bases map to TRBD1. The CDR3 consists of 15 residues. V shed 5 bases, J shed 9 bases, and the junction held 11 bases outside the gene matches. Germline CDR1 and CDR2: SEHNR and FQNEAQ (reference sequence).

CDR3 residues: CASSTLTGQGALDEQFF. Here the CDR3 DNA reads TGTGCCAGCAGCACCCTCACGGGGCAGGGGGCATTGGATGAGCAGTTCTTC. The chain joins TRBV9 to TRBJ2-1; 8 bases map to TRBD1. Germline assignment: CDR1 SGDLS and CDR2 YYNGEE. J gave up 8 bases and V 4 bases, and 17 bases lay outside the gene matches. This CDR3 is built from 17 residues. Full variable domain (remainder filled in from reference TRBV9 and TRBJ2-1): DSGVTQTPKHLITATGQRVTLRCSPRSGDLSVYWYQQSLDQGLQFLIQYYNGEERAKGNILERFSAQQFPDLHSELNLSSLELGDSALYFCASSTLTGQGALDEQFFGPGTRLTVL.

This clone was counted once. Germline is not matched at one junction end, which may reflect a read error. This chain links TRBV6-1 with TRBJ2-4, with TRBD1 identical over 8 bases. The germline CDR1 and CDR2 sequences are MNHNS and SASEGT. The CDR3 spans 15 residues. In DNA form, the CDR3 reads TGTGCCAGCACTGAACAGGGGGTAGCCAAAAACATTCAGTACTTC. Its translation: CASTEQGVAKNIQYF.

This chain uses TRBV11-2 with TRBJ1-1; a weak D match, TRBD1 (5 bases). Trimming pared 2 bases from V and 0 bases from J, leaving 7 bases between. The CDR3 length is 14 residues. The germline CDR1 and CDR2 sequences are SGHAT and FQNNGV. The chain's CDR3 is CASSLQGVNTEAFF. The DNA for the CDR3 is TGTGCCAGCAGCTTACAGGGTGTGAACACTGAAGCTTTCTTT.